Included here is one T cell receptor (beta chain) sequence, with context. This clone appeared once. No cognate antigen has been identified for it. The input lacks base qualities; no much larger clone sits a single base away. A fixed 350 ng of DNA was loaded for every bulk PBMC sample. TCR beta CDR3 sequences were amplified from genomic DNA using the immunoSEQ TCRb Assay kit according to manufacturer instructions. The KAPA Library Quantification Kit for Illumina platforms was used to quantify pooled libraries by qPCR. Pooled libraries were sequenced on an Illumina NextSeq 500, clustered at 0.6-1.1 pM. Per the original workflow: The TCR data were analyzed using immunoSEQ ANALYZER and the R LymphoSeq package. A rearrangement efficiency score was calculated as productive divided by the sum of productive and non-productive CDR3 sequences. Within each patient, timepoints were compared pairwise for clonality, measured with the Gini coefficient, and for diversity, measured with the Renyi index at alpha=1. In LymphoSeq, clonal relatedness was computed with an edit distance of 3 and repertoire similarity was computed with the Bhattacharyya coefficient. To classify response, a linear discriminant analysis based on week-3 changes in clonality and diversity was built with the R MASS and caret packages. This immuneACCESS table, as held by TCRdb, lists in-frame sequences with V and J called but not all clones. Of the missing ones, under half trace to an unresolved V gene in checked studies; the others have no known cause. V and J calls and clone size are copied from that table; D and trimming were computed from the DNA. The sample table holds about 4,200 clones, of which roughly 84% were seen once. The leading ten clones occupy less than 4.5% of the sample.

This sample's time point label indicates: week 3, after first cycle of checkpoint inhibitor. Blood samples were taken before treatment (T0) and at week 3 (W3), following the first cycle of checkpoint blockade. Except for a couple of patients with rapid clinical progression, response was assessed 12 weeks after the first infusion by RECIST 1.1; disease control meant complete response, partial response or stable disease. Any patient who had received prior systemic cancer treatment, was on concomitant immunosuppressant therapy or had synchronous other active malignancies was excluded. To track both circulating cells and T cell turnover, TCR beta was sequenced from bulk PBMC as well as from plasma cell-free DNA. PBMC were isolated from blood with Lymphoprep and SepMate tubes, followed by red cell lysis. QIAamp DNA Blood Mini kits were used to extract DNA from both PBMC and sorted T cell subsets. The sample is drawn from a study of blood T cell dynamics during melanoma immunotherapy (dated by TCRdb to between 2020 and 2021). Study-level background: Patients had metastatic melanoma and received first-line pembrolizumab or nivolumab plus ipilimumab as standard of care in the United Kingdom. Peripheral T cell receptor repertoires of metastatic melanoma patients were profiled before and after one cycle of checkpoint inhibitor therapy to find early correlates of response. A training cohort was formed from consecutive patients, and a further independent group of patients from the same centre was pooled into an external validation set.

From the cysteine through the phenylalanine, the CDR3 covers 12 amino acids. Only CDR3 DNA is held: 36 bases, read in frame from base 1. The trim is 5 bases for V and 7 bases for J, with a gap of 12 bases between the germline ends. The germline V gene encodes CDR1 SGHTA and CDR2 FQGTGA. Findings and caveats that apply to the study as a whole: Whether the T cell clones driving repertoire changes were melanoma-specific or reflected general immune activation could not be determined in the study. Patients who later achieved disease control showed a bifurcated PBMC repertoire reorganization at W3, with increased clonality or increased diversity, unlike progressors. The relatively small sample size was acknowledged as potentially limiting generalization of the results.

The starting material was blood, obtained from a patient treated with checkpoint blockade. Recombination connected TRBV7-3 to TRBJ2-7; the D gene cannot be named for sure. The origin of this receptor is a human donor with melanoma. The DNA reads TGTGCCAGCAGCGTGGGATTGGGGGAGCAGTACTTC. Its translation is CASSVGLGEQYF.